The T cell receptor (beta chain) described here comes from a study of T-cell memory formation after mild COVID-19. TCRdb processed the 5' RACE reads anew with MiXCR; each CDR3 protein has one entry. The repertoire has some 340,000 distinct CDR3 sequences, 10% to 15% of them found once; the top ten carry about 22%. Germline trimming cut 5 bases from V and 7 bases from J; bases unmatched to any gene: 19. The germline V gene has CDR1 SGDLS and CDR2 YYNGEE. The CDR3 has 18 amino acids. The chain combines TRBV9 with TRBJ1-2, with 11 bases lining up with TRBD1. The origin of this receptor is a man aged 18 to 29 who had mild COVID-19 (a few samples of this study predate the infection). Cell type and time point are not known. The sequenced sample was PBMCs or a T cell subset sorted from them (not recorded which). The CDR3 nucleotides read TGTGCCAGCAGTGATGGACTCCGGGACAGGGGGTTATTGAGTGGCTACACCTTC. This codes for CASSDGLRDRGLLSGYTF.